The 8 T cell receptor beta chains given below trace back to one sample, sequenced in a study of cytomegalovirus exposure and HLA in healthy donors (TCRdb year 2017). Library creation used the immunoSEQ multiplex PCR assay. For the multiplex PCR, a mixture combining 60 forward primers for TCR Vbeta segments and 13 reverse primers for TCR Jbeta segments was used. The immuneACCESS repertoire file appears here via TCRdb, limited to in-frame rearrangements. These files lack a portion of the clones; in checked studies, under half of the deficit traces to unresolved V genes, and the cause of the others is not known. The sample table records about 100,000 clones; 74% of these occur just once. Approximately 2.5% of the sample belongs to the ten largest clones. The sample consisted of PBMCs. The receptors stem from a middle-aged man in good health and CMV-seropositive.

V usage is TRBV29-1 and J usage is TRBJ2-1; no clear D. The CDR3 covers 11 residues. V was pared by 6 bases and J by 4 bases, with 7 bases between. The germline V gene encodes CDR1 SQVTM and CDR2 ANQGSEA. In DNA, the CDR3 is TGCAGCGTCGTATTATACAATGAGCAGTTCTTC. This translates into CSVVLYNEQFF.

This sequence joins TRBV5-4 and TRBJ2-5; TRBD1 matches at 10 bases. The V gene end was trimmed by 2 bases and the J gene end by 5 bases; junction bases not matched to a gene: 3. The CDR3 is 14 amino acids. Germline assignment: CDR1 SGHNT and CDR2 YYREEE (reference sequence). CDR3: CASSFDRGQETQYF. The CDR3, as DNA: TGTGCCAGCAGCTTCGACAGGGGGCAGGAGACCCAGTACTTC.

The CDR3, as DNA: TGTGCCAGCAGCCAAGGGACAGCCTTCGAGTACGAGCAGTACTTC. Protein product: CASSQGTAFEYEQYF. The chain links TRBV14 to TRBJ2-7; possibly TRBD1 for D (6 bases). The germline V and J ends were trimmed by 1 base and 4 bases, with 14 bases remaining between them. CDR3 length equals 15 residues. Germline CDR1 is SGHDN and CDR2 is FVKESK.

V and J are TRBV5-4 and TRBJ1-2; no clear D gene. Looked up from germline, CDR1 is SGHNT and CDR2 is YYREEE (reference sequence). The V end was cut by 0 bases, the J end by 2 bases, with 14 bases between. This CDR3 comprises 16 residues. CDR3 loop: CASSLGERTSNYGYTF. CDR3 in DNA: TGTGCCAGCAGCTTGGGGGAGCGCACAAGCAACTATGGCTACACCTTC.

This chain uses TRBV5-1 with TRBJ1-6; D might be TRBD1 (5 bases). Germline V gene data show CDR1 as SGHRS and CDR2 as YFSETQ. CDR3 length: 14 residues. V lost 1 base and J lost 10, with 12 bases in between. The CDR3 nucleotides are TGCGCCAGCAGCTTGATGCAGGGTGGCTCACCCCTCCACTTT. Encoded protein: CASSLMQGGSPLHF.

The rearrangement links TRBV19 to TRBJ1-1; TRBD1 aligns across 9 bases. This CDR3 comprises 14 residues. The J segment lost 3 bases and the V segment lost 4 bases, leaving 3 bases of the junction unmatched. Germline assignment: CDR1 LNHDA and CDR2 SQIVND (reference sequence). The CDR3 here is CASSTGTGYTEAFF. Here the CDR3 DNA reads TGTGCCAGTAGTACCGGGACAGGGTACACTGAAGCTTTCTTT.

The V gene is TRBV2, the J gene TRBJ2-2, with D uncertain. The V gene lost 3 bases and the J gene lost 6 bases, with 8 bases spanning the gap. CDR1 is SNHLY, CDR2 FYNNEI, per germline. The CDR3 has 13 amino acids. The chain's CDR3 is CASSEGSAGELFF. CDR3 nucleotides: TGTGCCAGCAGTGAGGGCAGTGCCGGGGAGCTGTTTTTT. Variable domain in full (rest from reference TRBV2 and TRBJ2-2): EPEVTQTPSHQVTQMGQEVILRCVPISNHLYFYWYRQILGQKVEFLVSFYNNEISEKSEIFDDQFSVERPDGSNFTLKIRSTKLEDSAMYFCASSEGSAGELFFGEGSRLTVL.

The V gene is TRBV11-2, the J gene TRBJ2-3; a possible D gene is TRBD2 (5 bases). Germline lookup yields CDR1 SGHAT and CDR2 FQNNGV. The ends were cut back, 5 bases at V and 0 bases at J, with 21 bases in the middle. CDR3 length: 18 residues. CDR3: CASSPKAVGLASTDTQYF. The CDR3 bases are TGTGCCAGCAGCCCAAAGGCTGTCGGGCTAGCTAGCACAGATACGCAGTATTTT.